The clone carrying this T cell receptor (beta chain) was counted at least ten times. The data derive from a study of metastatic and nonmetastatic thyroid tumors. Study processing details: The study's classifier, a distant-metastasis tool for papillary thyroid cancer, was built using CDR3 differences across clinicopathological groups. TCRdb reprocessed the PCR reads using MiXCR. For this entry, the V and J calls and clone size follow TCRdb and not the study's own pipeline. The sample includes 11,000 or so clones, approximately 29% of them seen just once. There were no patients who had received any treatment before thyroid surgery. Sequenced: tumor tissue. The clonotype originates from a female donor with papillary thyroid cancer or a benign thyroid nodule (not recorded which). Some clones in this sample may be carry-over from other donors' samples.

CDR3 in DNA: TGTGCCAGCAGCCCACCCCCCCGGGGCTACACCTTC. Translated: CASSPPPRGYTF. The rearrangement uses TRBV7-2 and TRBJ1-2; the D is unclear. CDR3 length: 12 residues. V gave up 5 bases and J gave up 8 bases, with 12 bases separating them. Germline V CDR1 and CDR2: SGHTA, FQGNSA.